This is a list of T cell receptor beta chains from one sample in a study of identical twins. MiXCR was run by TCRdb on the 5' RACE reads, yielding one entry per CDR3 protein. Here the sample spans about 500,000 distinct CDR3 sequences, over 11% being singletons. The sample also formed part of further work on yellow fever vaccine responses in identical twins.

The sequencing sample was made of CD4+ T cells sorted from blood. Every receptor here comes from a woman aged 18-29 years in good health. CDR3s include the opening cysteine and the closing phenylalanine or tryptophan. A D gene is named only where the DNA matches it firmly. Some rows mark clone size as missing; the rest say once, few, many or name a class of expanded clone.

CDR3aa	CDR3nt	v_gene	abundance	d_gene	j_gene
CASSPGTPNTEAFF	TGTGCCAGCAGTCCCGGGACACCCAACACTGAAGCTTTCTTT	TRBV12-3/TRBV12-4	many	.	TRBJ1-1
CASSLTTGLGTVEQFF	TGCGCCAGCAGCTTGACGACGGGACTCGGGACGGTTGAGCAGTTCTTC	TRBV5-1	many	.	TRBJ2-1
CASRPGLAGEGRGGEQFF	TGCGCCAGCAGGCCGGGACTAGCGGGAGAGGGAAGAGGGGGTGAGCAGTTCTTC	TRBV10-1	.	TRBD2	TRBJ2-1
CASSAEGNPRNEQFF	TGTGCCAGCAGCGCCGAGGGCAATCCCCGTAATGAGCAGTTCTTC	TRBV9	.	.	TRBJ2-1
CASTLGTQPHYEQYF	TGTGCCAGCACCTTAGGGACCCAGCCCCACTACGAGCAGTACTTC	TRBV12-3/TRBV12-4	few	.	TRBJ2-7
CASRGLAGTDNEQFF	TGTGCCAGCAGGGGACTAGCGGGGACTGATAATGAGCAGTTCTTC	TRBV2	few	TRBD2	TRBJ2-1
CASTGRGPNNSPLHF	TGTGCCAGCACCGGTCGGGGGCCCAATAATTCACCCCTCCACTTT	TRBV12-3/TRBV12-4	few	.	TRBJ1-6
CASSPRTGVNIQYF	TGTGCCAGCAGTCCCCGGACAGGGGTAAACATTCAGTACTTC	TRBV12-3/TRBV12-4	many	TRBD1	TRBJ2-4
CASSSTPGQIAYEQYF	TGCGCCAGCAGTAGTACGCCGGGACAGATAGCCTACGAGCAGTACTTC	TRBV5-1	few	TRBD1	TRBJ2-7
CASSLRTGAGNTIYF	TGTGCCAGCAGCTTACGGACAGGGGCTGGAAACACCATATATTTT	TRBV7-8	.	TRBD1	TRBJ1-3
CASCPFAGSNTGELFF	TGCGCCAGTTGCCCCTTTGCAGGGTCGAACACCGGGGAGCTGTTTTTT	TRBV5-1	.	.	TRBJ2-2
CASSRGQERGYTF	TGCGCCAGCAGCCGCGGACAGGAACGCGGCTACACCTTC	TRBV4-3	many	TRBD1	TRBJ1-2
CASSVLGVPDTQYF	TGTGCCAGCAGTGTCCTGGGTGTCCCAGATACGCAGTATTTT	TRBV6-1	.	.	TRBJ2-3
CASLGTQVNTEAFF	TGTGCCAGCCTGGGGACTCAGGTAAACACTGAAGCTTTCTTT	TRBV6-1	many	.	TRBJ1-1
CASSKMGQGVQPQHF	TGTGCCAGCAGTAAGATGGGACAGGGGGTTCAGCCCCAGCATTTT	TRBV27	.	TRBD1	TRBJ1-5
CASSLDRGGARVYF	TGTGCCAGCAGCTTAGATCGCGGGGGGGCCCGGGTGTACTTC	TRBV7-2	.	TRBD2	TRBJ2-7
CASREGLAGTDTQYF	TGTGCCAGCAGGGAGGGACTAGCGGGAACAGATACGCAGTATTTT	TRBV6-2/TRBV6-3	.	TRBD2	TRBJ2-3
CASSPRTGTDNSPLHF	TGTGCCAGCAGTCCCCGGACAGGGACGGATAATTCACCCCTCCACTTT	TRBV6-2/TRBV6-3	few	TRBD1	TRBJ1-6
CASSQRLAGFQETQYF	TGTGCCAGCAGCCAAAGGCTAGCGGGGTTTCAAGAGACCCAGTACTTC	TRBV4-2	many	TRBD2	TRBJ2-5
CSAPLGETQYF	TGCAGTGCTCCCCTGGGGGAGACCCAGTACTTC	TRBV20-1	.	.	TRBJ2-5
CASSLEATYEQYF	TGTGCCAGCAGTCTTGAAGCTACCTACGAGCAGTACTTC	TRBV6-6	.	.	TRBJ2-7
CASSLRLAGGRHGTGELFF	TGTGCCAGCAGCTTAAGGCTAGCGGGGGGAAGGCACGGCACCGGGGAGCTGTTTTTT	TRBV7-2	.	TRBD2	TRBJ2-2
CSAGRGRIYEQYF	TGCAGTGCGGGACGGGGCCGGATATACGAGCAGTACTTC	TRBV20-1	few	.	TRBJ2-7
CASRIRLAGINEQFF	TGTGCCAGCAGAATTCGACTAGCGGGAATCAATGAGCAGTTCTTC	TRBV6-1	few	TRBD2	TRBJ2-1
CSARVREKEETQYF	TGCAGTGCTAGAGTCCGGGAGAAGGAAGAGACCCAGTACTTC	TRBV20-1	few	.	TRBJ2-5
CASSPHVSGQRNTEAFF	TGTGCCAGCAGCCCACACGTGTCAGGACAGAGGAACACTGAAGCTTTCTTT	TRBV7-9	many	.	TRBJ1-1
CASSQDGPDRSPLHF	TGCGCCAGCAGCCAAGATGGACCTGATAGGTCACCCCTCCACTTT	TRBV4-1	many	.	TRBJ1-6
CASSYRGLAGYQETQYF	TGTGCCAGCAGTTACCGAGGACTAGCGGGATACCAAGAGACCCAGTACTTC	TRBV6-5	.	TRBD2	TRBJ2-5
CSARGDRVGEQYF	TGCAGTGCTAGAGGAGACAGGGTAGGGGAGCAGTACTTC	TRBV20-1	few	TRBD1	TRBJ2-7
CASSQEAMANTEAFF	TGTGCCAGCAGCCAAGAGGCCATGGCGAACACTGAAGCTTTCTTT	TRBV4-2	many	.	TRBJ1-1
CASSLQVFSTDTQYF	TGTGCCAGTAGTCTACAGGTTTTTAGCACAGATACGCAGTATTTT	TRBV19	.	.	TRBJ2-3
CASSQARTDTQYF	TGCGCCAGCAGCCAAGCGCGCACAGATACGCAGTATTTT	TRBV4-3	.	.	TRBJ2-3
CASSLTGSRSEQYF	TGTGCCAGCAGCTTAACGGGGTCCCGCAGCGAGCAGTACTTC	TRBV7-3	.	.	TRBJ2-7
CSTRGRASGPGETQYF	TGCAGTACACGCGGGAGGGCCTCTGGGCCCGGGGAGACCCAGTACTTC	TRBV20-1	many	TRBD2	TRBJ2-5
CASKLTTGGGTEAFF	TGTGCCAGCAAACTCACTACAGGGGGCGGCACTGAAGCTTTCTTT	TRBV27	.	TRBD1	TRBJ1-1
CATGGTGANTEAFF	TGTGCCACGGGGGGTACGGGGGCCAACACTGAAGCTTTCTTT	TRBV10-3	many	.	TRBJ1-1
CASSLGQGAPNEQFF	TGTGCCAGCAGCTTAGGTCAGGGGGCACCCAATGAGCAGTTCTTC	TRBV7-2	many	TRBD1	TRBJ2-1
CASREYTVPGELFF	TGTGCCAGCAGGGAGTACACCGTCCCCGGGGAGCTGTTTTTT	TRBV2	.	.	TRBJ2-2
CASSLVQINYGYTF	TGTGCCAGCAGTTTAGTACAGATTAACTATGGCTACACCTTC	TRBV28	.	.	TRBJ1-2
CASSTLATDTQYF	TGTGCCAGCAGTACGCTAGCGACAGATACGCAGTATTTT	TRBV28	.	.	TRBJ2-3
CASSSGHQLYEQYF	TGTGCCAGCAGCTCGGGACACCAACTCTACGAGCAGTACTTC	TRBV5-6	many	.	TRBJ2-7
CASSYTGRAYNEQFF	TGTGCCAGCAGCTACACGGGTAGAGCCTACAATGAGCAGTTCTTC	TRBV7-3	.	.	TRBJ2-1
CASRGGANTGELFF	TGTGCCAGCCGCGGGGGGGCGAACACCGGGGAGCTGTTTTTT	TRBV12-3/TRBV12-4	.	TRBD2	TRBJ2-2
CASRPIVRGGFYF	TGTGCCAGCAGACCGATTGTACGGGGGGGCTTCTACTTC	TRBV6-1	.	TRBD2	TRBJ2-7
CASSQDLGSYNEQFF	TGTGCCAGCAGCCAAGACCTGGGCTCCTACAATGAGCAGTTCTTC	TRBV6-2/TRBV6-3	.	.	TRBJ2-1
CASSVPGTDTQYF	TGTGCCAGCAGCGTCCCAGGGACAGATACGCAGTATTTT	TRBV7-2	few	.	TRBJ2-3
CASEPREGQGGELFF	TGTGCCAGCGAGCCACGAGAGGGGCAGGGCGGGGAGCTGTTTTTT	TRBV6-1	.	.	TRBJ2-2
CASSLFWGRATDTQYF	TGTGCCAGCAGCTTATTCTGGGGCAGGGCCACAGATACGCAGTATTTT	TRBV7-2	few	.	TRBJ2-3
CASSQDGTAEQYF	TGTGCCAGCAGCCAAGACGGGACGGCGGAGCAGTACTTC	TRBV3-1	.	.	TRBJ2-7
CASSEGRDRVHEQYF	TGCGCCAGCAGTGAGGGTAGGGACAGGGTCCACGAGCAGTACTTC	TRBV10-1	.	TRBD1	TRBJ2-7